Each of the 26 T cell receptor beta chains below was sequenced from the same sample in a study of CD8+CD57+ T cells in acquired aplastic anemia. CDR3 and TCR beta VDJ profiling relied on genomic DNA as the template. Using its own MiXCR run on the reads, TCRdb lists one record per CDR3 protein. The table records hundreds of thousands of distinct CDR3 sequences, about a third of them present only once. All patients picked for sequencing had shown, by flow cytometry, an expansion of CD8+CD57+ cells. Sequencing used sorted CD4+, CD8+, or CD8+CD57+ T cells (not recorded which) from PBMCs. These receptors were obtained from a human donor with aplastic anemia.

The chain is built from TRBV6-1 and TRBJ1-4; a possible D gene is TRBD1 (6 bases). Germline CDR1 reads MNHNS; CDR2 reads SASEGT. CDR3 length: 12 residues. The germline V and J ends were trimmed by 4 bases and 6 bases, with 6 bases remaining between them. CDR3 protein: CASSAGDEKLFF. CDR3 DNA: TGTGCCAGCAGTGCAGGGGATGAAAAACTGTTTTTT.

This clonotype was seen more than once but under ten times. This sequence joins TRBV10-3 and TRBJ1-5; the D gene is possibly TRBD1 (5 bases). This CDR3 spans 15 amino acids. Trimming removed 10 bases from V and 3 bases from J, with 19 bases in between. In germline, CDR1 is ENHRY, CDR2 SYGVKD. The chain's CDR3 is CASTQGGDLNQPQHF. DNA of the CDR3: TGTGCCAGCACCCAGGGTGGAGACCTCAATCAGCCCCAGCATTTT.

The chain recombines TRBV29-1 with TRBJ2-2; TRBD2 matches 7 bases. From germline, CDR1 is SQVTM and CDR2 ANQGSEA. The CDR3 consists of 16 residues. After removal of 5 bases from V and 3 bases from J, the junction contained 12 bases not matched to a gene. Here the CDR3 reads CSVRPSQRDYTGELFF. The CDR3 DNA sequence: TGCAGCGTTCGCCCCTCCCAGCGGGATTACACCGGGGAGCTGTTTTTT.

The rearrangement uses TRBV7-2 and TRBJ1-1; D is unclear. The germline CDR1 and CDR2 sequences are SGHTA and FQGNSA. The CDR3 is 15 amino acids. Deletions cut 0 bases from V and 0 bases from J, with 8 bases between. CDR3 sequence (DNA): TGTGCCAGCAGCTTAGCGCCAGGTTTGAACACTGAAGCTTTCTTT. Translating gives CASSLAPGLNTEAFF.

This clonotype was picked up a small number of times. The chain is built from TRBV19 and TRBJ2-3; 9 bases are a match to TRBD1. The CDR3 has 16 residues. Trimming at V came to 5 bases and at J to 2 bases, leaving 8 bases not matched to a gene. Germline CDR1 is LNHDA and CDR2 is SQIVND (reference sequence). The DNA of the CDR3 is TGTGCCAGTAGTCCCGACAGGGGGACCTACACAGATACGCAGTATTTT. Its protein product is CASSPDRGTYTDTQYF. The full variable domain, in which reference TRBV19 and TRBJ2-3 provide the parts outside the CDR3, is DGGITQSPKYLFRKEGQNVTLSCEQNLNHDAMYWYRQDPGQGLRLIYYSQIVNDFQKGDIAEGYSVSREKKESFPLTVTSAQKNPTAFYLCASSPDRGTYTDTQYFGPGTRLTVL.

Many counts were recorded for this clonotype. The J gene is TRBJ2-7, the V gene TRBV20-1; 8 bases are shared with TRBD1. With 0 bases clipped from V and 7 bases from J, the junction kept 8 bases outside the gene matches. Germline V gives CDR1 DFQATT, CDR2 SNEGSKA (reference sequence). The CDR3 sequence is 14 residues long. This CDR3 reads CSARDPRGRGEQYF. The CDR3 coding sequence is TGCAGTGCTAGAGACCCCAGGGGGCGCGGAGAGCAGTACTTC.

This clonotype has a handful of counts. The chain recombines TRBV7-9 with TRBJ1-1; D might be TRBD1 (6 bases). V lost 1 base and J 10 bases, leaving 16 bases between the germline ends. The CDR3 loop spans 14 amino acids. The V gene's germline CDR1 is SEHNR and CDR2 FQNEAQ (reference sequence). DNA for the CDR3: TGTGCCAGCAGCTTAGTAGGGGTGACAGGCGTAGCTTTCTTT. Translating gives CASSLVGVTGVAFF.

The table lists this clonotype with many counts. This chain uses TRBV2 with TRBJ1-5; a possible D gene is TRBD1 (5 bases). Germline V gene data show CDR1 as SNHLY and CDR2 as FYNNEI. This CDR3 contains 15 residues. V was pared by 6 bases and J by 8 bases, with 20 bases between. The CDR3 sequence: CASRGLRGGNKPQHF. CDR3 nucleotides: TGTGCCAGCAGGGGTCTAAGGGGTGGGAATAAGCCCCAGCATTTT.

A note on this clonotype: A read error may account for a junction end that differs from germline. The rearrangement joins TRBV7-9 to TRBJ2-1; D not resolved. The length of the CDR3 is 12 residues. The germline gives CDR1 SEHNR, CDR2 FQNEAQ (reference sequence). The CDR3 is CTSSLVGYEQFF. CDR3 in DNA: TGTACCAGCAGCTTGGTAGGGTATGAGCAGTTCTTC.

The table lists this clonotype with many counts. The V and J genes are TRBV29-1 and TRBJ1-1; 8 bases are a match to TRBD1. CDR1 SQVTM and CDR2 ANQGSEA come from the germline V gene. CDR3 size: 12 residues. V lost 4 bases, J lost 6 bases, and 4 bases stayed unmatched. CDR3 amino acids: CSVGQGAAEAFF. The CDR3, as DNA: TGCAGCGTTGGGCAGGGGGCGGCTGAAGCTTTCTTT. The variable domain in full, completed from reference TRBV29-1 and TRBJ1-1, reads SAVISQKPSRDICQRGTSLTIQCQVDSQVTMMFWYRQQPGQSLTLIATANQGSEATYESGFVIDKFPISRPNLTFSTLTVSNMSPEDSSIYLCSVGQGAAEAFFGQGTRLTVV.

This clonotype has ten or more counts. V usage is TRBV10-3 and J usage is TRBJ1-1; 8 nucleotides line up with TRBD1. The CDR3 totals 17 residues. Trimming took 2 bases from V and 5 from J; bases not matched to a gene: 13. CDR1 ENHRY and CDR2 SYGVKD come from the germline V gene. The CDR3 nucleotides are TGTGCCATCAGTGAGACATCAGGGGGCACCGTACTAACTGAAGCTTTCTTT. It is translated as CAISETSGGTVLTEAFF.

This clonotype was seen at least ten times. This chain's CDR3 is CASSTRPDLNSPLHF. The CDR3 nucleotides read TGTGCCAGCAGCACGAGACCGGACCTCAATTCACCCCTCCACTTT. The chain recombines TRBV7-8 with TRBJ1-6, with no clear D. V lost 5 bases, J lost 7 bases, and 15 bases lay in between. Germline V CDR1 and CDR2: SGHVS, FQNEAQ. This CDR3 comprises 15 residues.

This clonotype came up many times. The V call is TRBV19, the J call TRBJ2-7; a weak D match, TRBD1 (5 bases). Deletions cut 3 bases from V and 3 bases from J, with 15 bases between. The CDR3 spans 15 residues. Germline lookup yields CDR1 LNHDA and CDR2 SQIVND (reference sequence). The CDR3 DNA sequence: TGTGCCAGTAGTATGGCAGGGCTCAGAGTCTACGAGCAGTACTTC. As protein: CASSMAGLRVYEQYF.

This clonotype showed up just once. The chain recombines TRBV15 with TRBJ2-2; the D call may be TRBD1 or TRBD2 (5 bases each). CDR3 size: 16 residues. Per germline, CDR1 LNHNV and CDR2 YYDKDF (reference sequence). The V gene lost 6 bases and the J gene lost 5 bases, with 19 bases spanning the gap. The CDR3 region has the DNA TGTGCCACCAGAGGTGGGGGAATTCCGGGGACCGGGGAGCTGTTTTTT. As protein: CATRGGGIPGTGELFF.

A few counts support this clonotype. V usage is TRBV20-1 and J usage is TRBJ2-2, with TRBD2 matching over 8 bases. Germline V lookup: CDR1 DFQATT, CDR2 SNEGSKA (reference sequence). The V segment lost 4 bases and the J segment 3 bases; nucleotides outside the gene matches: 4. The CDR3 extends over 14 amino acids. Written as DNA, the CDR3 is TGCAGTGCTACGAGGCGGGAGGACACCGGGGAGCTGTTTTTT. It specifies CSATRREDTGELFF.

The V call is TRBV9, the J call TRBJ1-1; 8 bases align to TRBD1. The V gene's germline CDR1 is SGDLS and CDR2 YYNGEE. The CDR3 loop spans 15 amino acids. Germline trimming cut 2 bases from V and 1 base from J; bases unmatched to any gene: 4. CDR3 loop: CASSVEQGGNTEAFF. CDR3 DNA sequence: TGTGCCAGCAGCGTGGAACAGGGGGGGAACACTGAAGCTTTCTTT.

This chain joins TRBV29-1 and TRBJ2-1, with D maybe TRBD2 (7 bases). Per the germline V gene, CDR1 is SQVTM and CDR2 is ANQGSEA. This CDR3 comprises 14 residues. Trimming shortened V by 7 bases and J by 5 bases, and 18 bases separated the two germline ends. CDR3 DNA sequence: TGCAGCGCCGTCGGAGGGAGGGGGAACAATGAGCAGTTCTTC. It encodes CSAVGGRGNNEQFF.

This clonotype came up a few times. The chain links TRBV5-1 to TRBJ1-4; TRBD1 is a possible D gene (5 bases). CDR1 is SGHRS, CDR2 YFSETQ, per germline. CDR3 size: 15 residues. V gave up 1 base and J gave up 8 bases, with 15 bases separating them. The CDR3 region has the DNA TGCGCCAGCAGCTTGCTCGGTTCGGCAGGGGAAAAACTGTTTTTT. Residues: CASSLLGSAGEKLFF. The variable domain in full, completed from reference TRBV5-1 and TRBJ1-4, reads KAGVTQTPRYLIKTRGQQVTLSCSPISGHRSVSWYQQTPGQGLQFLFEYFSETQRNKGNFPGRFSGRQFSNSRSEMNVSTLELGDSALYLCASSLLGSAGEKLFFGSGTQLSVL.

On this clonotype: A single base separates this from a much larger clone, so it may be a read error. The chain couples TRBV11-1 to TRBJ2-7; no clear D. Germline values: CDR1 SGHAT, CDR2 FQDESV (reference sequence). The CDR3 is made up of 15 amino acids. The CDR3 region has the DNA TGTGCCAGCAACTTAGGGCCAAGCCGGTCCGACGAGCAGTACTTC. It is translated as CASNLGPSRSDEQYF.

This clonotype came up a few times. This chain links TRBV11-2 with TRBJ2-7; TRBD2 aligns across 7 bases. Trimming at V came to 2 bases and at J to 5 bases, leaving 9 bases not matched to a gene. In germline, CDR1 is SGHAT, CDR2 FQNNGV. The length of the CDR3 is 15 residues. The CDR3 coding sequence is TGTGCCAGCAGCTTATCTGGGACTACCCGTAACGAGCAGTACTTC. This gives the protein CASSLSGTTRNEQYF.

Of note for this clonotype: Compared with germline, one end of the junction differs, possibly owing to a read error. The rearrangement links TRBV11-1 to TRBJ1-3; D gene unclear. The V gene's germline CDR1 is SGHAT and CDR2 FQDESV (reference sequence). CDR3 size: 19 residues. The CDR3 loop reads CASSPPWGMPTDSGNTVYF. Written as DNA, the CDR3 is TGTGCCAGCAGTCCCCCTTGGGGTATGCCAACCGACTCTGGAAACACCGTATATTTT.

The genes are TRBV7-6 and TRBJ1-1; D unresolved. Germline loops: CDR1 SGHVS, CDR2 FNYEAQ. The CDR3 extends over 15 amino acids. With 1 base removed from V and 1 base from J, the gap between germline ends came to 10 bases. CDR3 coding DNA: TGTGCCAGCAGCTTAGGCCCTAGCGGGAACACTGAAGCTTTCTTT. It specifies CASSLGPSGNTEAFF. Supplemented by reference TRBV7-6 and TRBJ1-1, the full variable domain reads GAGVSQSPRYKVTKRGQDVALRCDPISGHVSLYWYRQALGQGPEFLTYFNYEAQQDKSGLPNDRFSAERPEGSISTLTIQRTEQRDSAMYRCASSLGPSGNTEAFFGQGTRLTVV.

This clonotype was seen more than once but under ten times. The rearrangement uses TRBV5-1 and TRBJ2-1; TRBD2 matches at 7 bases. Per the germline V gene, CDR1 is SGHRS and CDR2 is YFSETQ. The CDR3 length is 15 residues. With V trimmed by 4 bases and J by 0 bases, 4 bases remained unmatched. CDR3 loop: CASSLAGDSYNEQFF. CDR3 bases: TGCGCCAGCAGCCTTGCGGGGGACTCCTACAATGAGCAGTTCTTC.

The sample holds many counts of this clonotype. V gene TRBV19 combines with J gene TRBJ1-2; 9 bases map to TRBD1. This CDR3 has 17 amino acids. Unmatched junction bases numbered 13, after V lost 4 bases and J lost 4 bases. CDR1 and CDR2 (germline): LNHDA, SQIVND (reference sequence). Here the CDR3 reads CASSTPHRGRPPYGYTF. CDR3 in DNA: TGTGCCAGTAGTACCCCACACAGGGGGCGGCCTCCCTATGGCTACACCTTC.

This clonotype was seen more than once but under ten times. The chain is built from TRBV20-1 and TRBJ2-1; 8 nucleotides line up with TRBD2. Unmatched junction bases numbered 3, after V lost 1 base and J lost 7 bases. Germline V lookup: CDR1 DFQATT, CDR2 SNEGSKA (reference sequence). The CDR3 contains 13 residues. The CDR3 here is CSARVPGGNEQFF. CDR3 nucleotides: TGCAGTGCTAGAGTTCCGGGAGGGAATGAGCAGTTCTTC.

This clonotype was found many times. This sequence joins TRBV15 and TRBJ2-2, with 7 bases that match TRBD1. V lost 1 base, J lost 6 bases, and 8 bases stayed unmatched. This CDR3 comprises 16 residues. Germline CDR1 LNHNV, CDR2 YYDKDF (reference sequence). The CDR3 region has the DNA TGTGCCACCAGCAGAGGCGACAGGGCATATGCCGGGGAGCTGTTTTTT. Its protein is CATSRGDRAYAGELFF.